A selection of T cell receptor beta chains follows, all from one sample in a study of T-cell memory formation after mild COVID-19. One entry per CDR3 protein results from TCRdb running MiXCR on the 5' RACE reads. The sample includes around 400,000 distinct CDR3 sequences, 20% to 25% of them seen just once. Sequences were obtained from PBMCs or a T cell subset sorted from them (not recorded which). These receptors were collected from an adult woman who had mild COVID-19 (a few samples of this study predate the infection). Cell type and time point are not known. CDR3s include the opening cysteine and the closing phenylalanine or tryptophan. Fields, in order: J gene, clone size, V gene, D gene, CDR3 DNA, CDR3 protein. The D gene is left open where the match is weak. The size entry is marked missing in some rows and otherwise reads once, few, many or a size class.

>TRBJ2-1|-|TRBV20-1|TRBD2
TGCAGTGCGAGAAGGGCTAGCGGGAGCTCCTACAATGAGCAGTTCTTC
CSARRASGSSYNEQFF
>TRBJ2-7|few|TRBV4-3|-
TGCGCCAGCAGCCAAGGCTACCCACAGACGGACGAGCAGTACTTC
CASSQGYPQTDEQYF
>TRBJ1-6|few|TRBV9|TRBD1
TGTGCCAGCAGCGTAGGGACAGGGTTCAATTCACCCCTCCACTTT
CASSVGTGFNSPLHF
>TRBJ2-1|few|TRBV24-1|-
TGTGCCACCAGTGACTATTCGAACAGGGTTGATGAGCAGTTCTTC
CATSDYSNRVDEQFF
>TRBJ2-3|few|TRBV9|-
TGTGCCAGCAGCGTAGAGCGGAGCACAGATACGCAGTATTTT
CASSVERSTDTQYF
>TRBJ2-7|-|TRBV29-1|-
TGCAGCGTTGTTTACAGTTCAACCTACGAGCAGTACTTC
CSVVYSSTYEQYF
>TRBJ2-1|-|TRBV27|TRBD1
TGTGCCAGCAAGAAGGGGGACAGACGACACAATGAGCAGTTCTTC
CASKKGDRRHNEQFF
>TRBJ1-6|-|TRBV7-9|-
TGTGCCAGCAGCTTAGTACAGGGAGGTAATTCACCCCTCCACTTT
CASSLVQGGNSPLHF
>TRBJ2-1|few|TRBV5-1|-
TGCGCCAGCAGCTTGGTGTCAGCCTACAATGAGCAGTTCTTC
CASSLVSAYNEQFF
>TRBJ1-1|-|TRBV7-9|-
TGTGCCAGCAGCTTAGTTGACAGAGAGAACACTGAAGCTTTCTTT
CASSLVDRENTEAFF
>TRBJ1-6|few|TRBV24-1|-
TGTGCCACCAGTGATTTGCCTGTTAATTCACCCCTCCACTTT
CATSDLPVNSPLHF
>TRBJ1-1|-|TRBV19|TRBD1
TGTGCCAGTAGTCAACCTCCGGGACAGGGAATAGGCACTGAAGCTTTCTTT
CASSQPPGQGIGTEAFF
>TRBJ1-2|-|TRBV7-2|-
TGTGCCAGCAGCTTAGAATCTAAATTGGGCTACACCTTC
CASSLESKLGYTF
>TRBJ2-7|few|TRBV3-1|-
TGTGCCAGCAGCCCAGGTTGGAGCGGGCGCTCCTACGAGCAGTACTTC
CASSPGWSGRSYEQYF
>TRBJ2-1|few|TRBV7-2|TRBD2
TGTGCCAGCAGCTTATTAAGGGTTATTGGACTAGCGGCAAGCAATGAGCAGTTCTTC
CASSLLRVIGLAASNEQFF
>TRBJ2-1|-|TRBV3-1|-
TGTGCCAGCAGCCAAGACTTTATGGGGATCTCCTACAATGAGCAGTTCTTC
CASSQDFMGISYNEQFF
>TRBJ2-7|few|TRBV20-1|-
TGCAGTGCTCTGGAGGGGGGGCCAGGGTACGAGCAGTACTTC
CSALEGGPGYEQYF
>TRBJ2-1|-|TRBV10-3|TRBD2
TGTGCCATCAGTCCCGAGAAGTCGCGGGGGGTCGATGAGCAGTTCTTC
CAISPEKSRGVDEQFF
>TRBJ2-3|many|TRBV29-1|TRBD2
TGCAGCGTTGAGAGACTAGCGGGAGGAACTGATACGCAGTATTTT
CSVERLAGGTDTQYF
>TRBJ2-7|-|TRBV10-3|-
TGTGCCATCGGAGACAATTCCTACGAGCAGTACTTC
CAIGDNSYEQYF
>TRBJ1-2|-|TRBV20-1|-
TGCAGTGCTTCAGGACCGACGACACTTAACTATGGCTACACCTTC
CSASGPTTLNYGYTF
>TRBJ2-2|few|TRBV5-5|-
TGTGCCAGCAGCTCACCGGGACTCACCACCGGGGAGCTGTTTTTT
CASSSPGLTTGELFF
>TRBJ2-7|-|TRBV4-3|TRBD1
TGCGCCAGCAGCCAAGGTTGGGCGGACAGGGAGCCCTACGAGCAGTACTTC
CASSQGWADREPYEQYF
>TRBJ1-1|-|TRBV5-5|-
TGTGCCAGCAGCTCCGGGCCCCGCGGTTCGGTAACTGAAGCTTTCTTT
CASSSGPRGSVTEAFF
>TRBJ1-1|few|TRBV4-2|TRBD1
TGTGCCAGCAGCCAAGATCCGGGACAGGGGGCCTACCGGGGCACTGAAGCTTTCTTT
CASSQDPGQGAYRGTEAFF
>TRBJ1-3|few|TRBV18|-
TGTGCCAGCTCACCCACCGGGGGCCCCTCTGGAAACACCATATATTTT
CASSPTGGPSGNTIYF
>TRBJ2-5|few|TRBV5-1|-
TGCGCCAGCAGCTTGGCGAACGGCCAAGAGACCCAGTACTTC
CASSLANGQETQYF
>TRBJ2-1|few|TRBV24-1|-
TGTGCCACCAGTGACCCCCGGGGAGGCGACAATGAGCAGTTCTTC
CATSDPRGGDNEQFF
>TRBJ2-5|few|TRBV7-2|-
TGTGCCAGCAGCTTAGATCATTTCCAAGAGACCCAGTACTTC
CASSLDHFQETQYF